This T cell receptor beta chain was sequenced during a study of blood T cell repertoires in COVID-19. At the level of the study: Both acute and convalescent COVID-19 samples were obtained from the United States, Italy and Spain. The analysed material was cDNA or gDNA that came from T cells, B-cell-depleted T cells, or PBMCs.

The junction had 9 bases not matched to a gene; V was cut back by 5 bases and J by 3 bases. This CDR3 comprises 18 residues. Germline values: CDR1 SGHAT, CDR2 FQNNGV. Per the study methods: Reference gene primer amplification in the assay estimated nucleated cell counts. Here immunoSEQ multiplex PCR was the method, and the copy in TCRdb shows in-frame clones only, minus some. That table is the source of V, J and clone size, and D and trimming were worked out from the DNA. The sample holds about 74,000 clones; around three quarters are singletons and the top ten take 15%. The source is a human donor in a cohort sampled during active COVID-19. The gene calls are TRBV11-2 and TRBJ2-1; 14 bases map to TRBD2. The sequenced material came from peripheral blood. This chain's CDR3 is CASSPGTSGSWGYNEQFF. The CDR3 coding sequence is TGTGCCAGCAGCCCCGGGACTAGCGGGAGCTGGGGCTACAATGAGCAGTTCTTC. Full variable domain (rest looked up from reference TRBV11-2 and TRBJ2-1): EAGVAQSPRYKIIEKRQSVAFWCNPISGHATLYWYQQILGQGPKLLIQFQNNGVVDDSQLPKDRFSAERLKGVDSTLKIQPAKLEDSAVYLCASSPGTSGSWGYNEQFFGPGTRLTVL.